Each of the 12 T cell receptor beta chains below was sequenced from the same sample in a study of blood T cell repertoires in COVID-19. Profiling relied on immunoSEQ multiplex PCR, and the TCRdb table lists in-frame clones only, not all of them. The sample contains over 150,000 clones, around 89% of which appear only once. Sequencing input: peripheral blood. These receptors all stem from a man younger than 35 who had recovered from COVID-19.

The V call is TRBV25-1, the J call TRBJ1-6, with D perhaps TRBD1 (5 bases). The CDR3 is made up of 13 amino acids. Trimming stripped 5 bases from V and 7 bases from J, with 9 bases between. Germline CDR1 is MGHDK and CDR2 is SYGVNS. CDR3 in amino acids: CASSTYRNSPLHF. The CDR3 DNA sequence: TGTGCCAGCAGTACGTACAGGAATTCACCCCTCCACTTT.

This clone came up once. The rearrangement links TRBV5-4 to TRBJ2-5; D is uncertain. The CDR3 runs to 11 residues. Germline CDR1 SGHNT, CDR2 YYREEE (reference sequence). V was cut by 3 bases and J by 4 bases, with 4 bases left in between. CDR3 bases: TGTGCCAGCAGCTCCTCAGAGACCCAGTACTTC. Its protein product is CASSSSETQYF.

The chain links TRBV9 to TRBJ2-3, with 10 bases fitting TRBD2. CDR1 SGDLS and CDR2 YYNGEE come from the germline V gene. The junction had 4 bases not matched to a gene; V was cut back by 0 bases and J by 3 bases. The CDR3 totals 16 residues. Written as DNA, the CDR3 is TGTGCCAGCAGCGTAGAGGCTAGCGGGAGAACAGATACGCAGTATTTT. It yields the protein CASSVEASGRTDTQYF.

The chain recombines TRBV11-2 with TRBJ1-6; no clear D. The CDR3 totals 15 residues. From germline, CDR1 is SGHAT and CDR2 FQNNGV. The V gene lost 4 bases and the J gene lost 7 bases, with 14 bases spanning the gap. CDR3 sequence reads: CASSSLSTLNSPLHF. CDR3 coding DNA: TGTGCCAGCAGCTCGCTGTCTACCTTGAATTCACCCCTCCACTTT.

This clone was found a few times. The chain carries TRBV27 and TRBJ2-2, with unresolved D. The CDR3 has 13 amino acids. Trimming pared 5 bases from V and 2 bases from J, leaving 6 bases between. Looked up from germline, CDR1 is MNHEY and CDR2 is SMNVEV (reference sequence). The CDR3 DNA reads as TGTGCCAGCAGTGAAACAAACACCGGGGAGCTGTTTTTT. This encodes CASSETNTGELFF.

The table lists this clone with a count of one. The chain recombines TRBV3-1 (or the pseudogene TRBV3-2) with TRBJ2-7; D possibly corresponds to TRBD1 (5 bases). Germline V CDR1 and CDR2: LGHDT, YNNKEL (reference sequence). V lost 3 bases, J lost 1 base, and 13 bases lay in between. The CDR3 totals 15 residues. CDR3 loop: CASSQTPGFSYEQYF. For the CDR3, the DNA is TGTGCCAGCAGCCAGACCCCAGGGTTTTCCTACGAGCAGTACTTC.

The chain carries TRBV7-6 and TRBJ2-5; 12 bases agree with TRBD2. V shed 3 bases, J shed 5 bases, and the junction held 4 bases outside the gene matches. Germline V lookup: CDR1 SGHVS, CDR2 FNYEAQ. This CDR3 has 15 amino acids. The CDR3 here is CASSFLAGGPETQYF. The CDR3 nucleotides read TGTGCCAGCAGCTTTCTAGCGGGAGGGCCGGAGACCCAGTACTTC.

The chain has TRBV6-2 or TRBV6-3 and TRBJ2-7; 8 bases are a match to TRBD2. The CDR3 is 15 residues long. V trimming: 3 bases; J trimming: 3 bases; junction bases outside the gene matches: 7. Germline CDR1 MNHEY, CDR2 SVGEGT. CDR3 loop: CASSYRTSSYYEQYF. DNA for the CDR3: TGTGCCAGCAGTTATCGGACTAGCAGTTACTACGAGCAGTACTTC.

The chain joins TRBV19 to TRBJ1-1; perhaps TRBD1 as D (5 bases). V shed 4 bases and J shed 5 bases, with 17 bases lying between them. CDR3 length equals 15 residues. Germline loops: CDR1 LNHDA, CDR2 SQIVND (reference sequence). CDR3 sequence: CASSTRDRGGTEAFF. The CDR3 DNA reads TGTGCCAGTAGTACCCGAGACAGAGGTGGGACTGAAGCTTTCTTT.

This sequence joins TRBV5-1 and TRBJ2-7, with a tentative D call TRBD1 (6 bases). CDR1 and CDR2 from the germline V gene are SGHRS and YFSETQ. V lost 4 bases and J 0 bases, leaving 17 bases between the germline ends. The length of the CDR3 is 16 residues. CDR3 sequence reads: CASSATDTGFSYEQYF. The CDR3, as DNA: TGCGCCAGCAGCGCGACAGATACAGGGTTCTCCTACGAGCAGTACTTC. The variable domain in full, completed from reference TRBV5-1 and TRBJ2-7, reads KAGVTQTPRYLIKTRGQQVTLSCSPISGHRSVSWYQQTPGQGLQFLFEYFSETQRNKGNFPGRFSGRQFSNSRSEMNVSTLELGDSALYLCASSATDTGFSYEQYFGPGTRLTVT.

This chain links TRBV19 with TRBJ1-5, with 11 nucleotides matching TRBD1. From germline, CDR1 is LNHDA and CDR2 SQIVND (reference sequence). The CDR3 sequence is 16 residues long. The junction had 5 bases not matched to a gene; V was cut back by 0 bases and J by 7 bases. Here the CDR3 DNA reads TGTGCCAGTAGTATAGATCGGGACAGGGGGAGGCAGCCCCAGCATTTT. Translating gives CASSIDRDRGRQPQHF.

The chain has TRBV28 and TRBJ1-1; no reliable D call. Germline loops: CDR1 MDHEN, CDR2 SYDVKM. This CDR3 contains 12 residues. The V gene lost 2 bases and the J gene lost 1 base, with 2 bases spanning the gap. The CDR3 DNA is TGTGCCAGCAGTTTACAGAACACTGAAGCTTTCTTT. It encodes CASSLQNTEAFF.